This TCR beta chain derives from a study of blood T cell repertoires in COVID-19. In the source study's methods: Scientists estimated how many nucleated cells there were by amplifying reference gene primers. The repertoire was sequenced with immunoSEQ multiplex PCR; TCRdb's copy has only in-frame clones and lacks some. The DNA gave D and trimming, while V, J and clone size come from that table. The repertoire holds about 310,000 clones, with around 89% as singletons. Participant-reported clinical history was the basis for cohort assignment. Germline lookup yields CDR1 SNHLY and CDR2 FYNNEI. The CDR3 loop spans 13 amino acids. V dropped 10 bases and J dropped 6; count of bases not matched to a gene: 5.

The origin of this receptor is a woman aged 35 to 49 who had recovered from COVID-19. Sequencing used PBMCs or T cells enriched from blood (not recorded which). V usage is TRBV2 and J usage is TRBJ2-2; 10 bases align to TRBD1. The CDR3 here is CATRGQGAGELFF. In DNA form, the CDR3 reads TGTGCCACCCGCGGACAGGGGGCCGGGGAGCTGTTTTTT.